The entry that follows covers one TCR beta chain sequence. Antigen specificity is unknown. The sample is drawn from a study of PD-1 blockade in classical Hodgkin lymphoma. The study's findings and limits: Significant TCR diversity gains by C4D1 occurred in CD4+ but not CD8+ cells. The baseline diversity of complete responders showed similarity to that of newly diagnosed patients.

This CDR3 contains 17 residues. Trimming removed 3 bases from V and 1 base from J; junction bases left unmatched: 10. The germline V gene has CDR1 MGHDK and CDR2 SYGVNS. Autologous stem cell transplantation was followed by relapse in every patient, and brentuximab vedotin exposure varied. Generated by immunoSEQ multiplex PCR, the TCRdb table keeps only in-frame clones and is missing some. The sample holds 37,000 or so clones, approximately 86% seen once. The chain is built from TRBV25-1 and TRBJ2-5; 8 nucleotides match TRBD1. The receptor was isolated from a human donor with classical Hodgkin lymphoma. Sequencing used peripheral blood mononuclear cells (PBMCs), obtained before the second cycle of nivolumab. Written as DNA, the CDR3 is TGTGCCAGCAGTGACACCCGGACAGGGATCGCCCAAGAGACCCAGTACTTC. It codes for CASSDTRTGIAQETQYF.